Listed here are 10 T cell receptor beta chains from one sample, sequenced in a study of shared clonotypes between healthy human individuals. Sequencing used immunoSEQ multiplex PCR; TCRdb keeps in-frame clones, though not all of them. The sample lists 2.5 million or so clones; around nine tenths were seen once. The sequencing input was naive CD4+ T cells sorted from blood. Noted subset: CD45RA+ positively selected. Receptors were obtained from a man between 18 and 35 years old in good health.

The chain employs TRBV10-1 and TRBJ2-5; D might be TRBD2 (5 bases). The ends were cut back, 11 bases at V and 1 base at J, with 11 bases in the middle. CDR1 WNHNN and CDR2 SYGVQD come from the germline V gene (reference sequence). The CDR3 spans 12 residues. The CDR3 DNA follows: TGCGCCCGAAGGGCGGGCCAAGAGACCCAGTACTTC. Translation gives CARRAGQETQYF.

A word on this clone: The sample holds other DNA sequences that translate to the same CDR3. The rearrangement joins TRBV7-2 to TRBJ2-7; unclear D gene. The CDR3 sequence is 12 residues long. V shed 5 bases and J shed 2 bases, with 7 bases lying between them. Germline V gives CDR1 SGHTA, CDR2 FQGNSA. DNA for the CDR3: TGTGCCAGCAGCCTGGGGACCTACGAGCAGTACTTC. This encodes CASSLGTYEQYF. Complete variable domain (other parts from reference TRBV7-2 and TRBJ2-7): GAGVSQSPSNKVTEKGKDVELRCDPISGHTALYWYRQSLGQGLEFLIYFQGNSAPDKSGLPSDRFSAERTGGSVSTLTIQRTQQEDSAVYLCASSLGTYEQYFGPGTRLTVT.

This rearrangement joins TRBV11-2 to TRBJ2-4; D is possibly TRBD1 (6 bases). Trimming took 8 bases from V and 1 from J, leaving 6 bases between them. The CDR3 is 12 residues long. CDR1 is SGHAT, CDR2 FQNNGV, per germline. DNA of the CDR3: TGTGCCAGCCAGGGGGCCAAAAACATTCAGTACTTC. Protein product: CASQGAKNIQYF.

This rearrangement joins TRBV19 to TRBJ1-3; D is uncertain. CDR3 length: 13 amino acids. Trimming cost V 8 bases and J 0 bases, with 8 bases left between them. Germline CDR1 reads LNHDA; CDR2 reads SQIVND (reference sequence). The CDR3 DNA follows: TGTGCCAGTGTCCAAAGCTCTGGAAACACCATATATTTT. This sequence encodes CASVQSSGNTIYF.

In the case of this clone: This CDR3 is also generated by other DNA sequences in the sample. This chain connects TRBV18 to TRBJ1-2; tentative D call: TRBD1 (6 bases). The CDR3 runs 15 residues. Germline-derived CDR1 and CDR2 are KGHSH and LQKENI. Trimming pared 0 bases from V and 2 bases from J, leaving 10 bases between. The CDR3 region has the DNA TGTGCCAGCTCACCACCGGGGGGGGCGAACTATGGCTACACCTTC. This sequence encodes CASSPPGGANYGYTF.

The chain employs TRBV4-2 and TRBJ1-6; D is uncertain. The V and J ends lost 4 bases and 0 bases respectively, with 10 bases between them. This CDR3 is 16 amino acids long. The V gene's germline CDR1 is LGHNA and CDR2 YNFKEQ. CDR3 amino acids: CASSPDSSSYNSPLHF. In DNA form, the CDR3 reads TGTGCCAGCAGCCCCGACTCGAGCTCCTATAATTCACCCCTCCACTTT.

V is TRBV4-1 and J is TRBJ1-2, with a weak D call TRBD1 (6 bases). Trimming cost V 1 base and J 6 bases, with 18 bases left between them. Looked up from germline, CDR1 is MGHRA and CDR2 is YSYEKL. CDR3 length equals 16 residues. CDR3 nucleotide sequence: TGCGCCAGCAGCCAAGTACAGGGCATCGTTCCGGATGGCTACACCTTC. It is translated as CASSQVQGIVPDGYTF.

This chain uses TRBV7-2 with TRBJ2-3; D is ambiguous. The V and J ends lost 1 base and 11 bases respectively, with 13 bases between them. Germline V gene data show CDR1 as SGHTA and CDR2 as FQGNSA. The CDR3 loop spans 13 amino acids. The DNA of the CDR3 is TGTGCCAGCAGCTTAGAAGTGGCGATTGTGCAGTATTTT. As protein: CASSLEVAIVQYF.

Only one count was recorded for this clone. The chain uses TRBV28 and TRBJ2-7; tentatively, D is TRBD2 (6 bases). Deletions cut 5 bases from V and 9 bases from J, with 17 bases between. The CDR3 is made up of 13 amino acids. Germline V lookup: CDR1 MDHEN, CDR2 SYDVKM. DNA for the CDR3: TGTGCCAGCAGTCCTGCGGGGCGGTTGGGGCAGTACTTC. It specifies CASSPAGRLGQYF. Complete variable domain (other parts from reference TRBV28 and TRBJ2-7): DVKVTQSSRYLVKRTGEKVFLECVQDMDHENMFWYRQDPGLGLRLIYFSYDVKMKEKGDIPEGYSVSREKKERFSLILESASTNQTSMYLCASSPAGRLGQYFGPGTRLTVT.

As DNA, the CDR3 is TGTGCCAGCAGCCTGGCGCTCCTCACTGAAGCTTTCTTT. Translation gives CASSLALLTEAFF. The V and J genes are TRBV7-2 and TRBJ1-1; D is undetermined. The V gene's germline CDR1 is SGHTA and CDR2 FQGNSA. V was cut by 5 bases and J by 4 bases, with 11 bases left in between. The CDR3 loop spans 13 amino acids.